What follows is one T cell receptor beta chain and its context. This specimen belongs to a study of immune evolution from preneoplasia to lung adenocarcinoma. TCRdb's copy holds only in-frame clones and misses some; the assay was immunoSEQ multiplex PCR. The sample shows over 14,000 clones, 81% of them seen only once. V lost 9 bases and J 8 bases, leaving 14 bases between the germline ends. The CDR3 sequence is 12 residues long. CDR1 is SGHAT and CDR2 is FQNNGV in the germline V gene. The receptor was isolated from a person between 60 and 80 years old with lung adenocarcinoma. The chain employs TRBV11-2 and TRBJ2-1; D possibly corresponds to TRBD1 (5 bases). Sequencing input: FFPE minimally invasive lung adenocarcinoma tissue. The CDR3 DNA is TGTGCCAGTAGACATGACAGCTATGAGCAGTTCTTC. It yields the protein CASRHDSYEQFF.